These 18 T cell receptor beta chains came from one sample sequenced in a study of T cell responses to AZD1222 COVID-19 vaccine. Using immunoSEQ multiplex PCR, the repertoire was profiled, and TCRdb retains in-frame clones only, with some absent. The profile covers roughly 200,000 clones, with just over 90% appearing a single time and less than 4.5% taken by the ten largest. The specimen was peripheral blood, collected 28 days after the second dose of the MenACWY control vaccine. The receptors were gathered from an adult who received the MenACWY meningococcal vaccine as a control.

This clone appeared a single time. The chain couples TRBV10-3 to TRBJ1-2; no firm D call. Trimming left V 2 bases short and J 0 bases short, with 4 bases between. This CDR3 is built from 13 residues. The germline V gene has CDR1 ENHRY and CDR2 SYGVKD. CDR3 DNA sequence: TGTGCCATCAGTGAGGACCCTAACTATGGCTACACCTTC. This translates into CAISEDPNYGYTF.

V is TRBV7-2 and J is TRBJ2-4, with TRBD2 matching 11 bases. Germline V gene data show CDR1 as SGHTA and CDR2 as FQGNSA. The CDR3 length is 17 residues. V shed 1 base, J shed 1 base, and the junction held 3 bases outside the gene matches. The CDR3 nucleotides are TGTGCCAGCAGCTTAGGGGGACTAGCGGATGCCAAAAACATTCAGTACTTC. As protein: CASSLGGLADAKNIQYF.

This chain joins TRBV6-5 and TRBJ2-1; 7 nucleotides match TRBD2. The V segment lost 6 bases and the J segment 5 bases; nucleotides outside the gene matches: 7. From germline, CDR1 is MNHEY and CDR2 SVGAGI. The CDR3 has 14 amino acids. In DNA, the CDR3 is TGTGCCAGCAGCCATGCTAGCGGCCACAATGAGCAGTTCTTC. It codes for CASSHASGHNEQFF.

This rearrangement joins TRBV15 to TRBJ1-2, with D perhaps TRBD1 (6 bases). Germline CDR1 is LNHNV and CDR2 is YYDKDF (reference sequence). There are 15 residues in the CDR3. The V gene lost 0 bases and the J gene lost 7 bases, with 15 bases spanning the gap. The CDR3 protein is CATSRDKAGAGGYTF. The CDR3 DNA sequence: TGTGCCACCAGCAGAGATAAGGCAGGGGCGGGTGGCTACACCTTC.

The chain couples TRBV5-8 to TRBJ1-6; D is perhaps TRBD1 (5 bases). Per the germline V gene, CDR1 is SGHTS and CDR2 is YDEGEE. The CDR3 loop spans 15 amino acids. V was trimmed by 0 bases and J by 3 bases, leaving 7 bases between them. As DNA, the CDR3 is TGTGCCAGCAGCTTGGGACAGCTCTATAATTCACCCCTCCACTTT. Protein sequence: CASSLGQLYNSPLHF.

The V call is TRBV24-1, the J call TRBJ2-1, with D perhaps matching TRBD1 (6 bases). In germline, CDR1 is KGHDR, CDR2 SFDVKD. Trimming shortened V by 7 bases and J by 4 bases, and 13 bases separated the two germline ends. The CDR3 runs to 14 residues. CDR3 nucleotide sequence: TGTGCCACCAGCCAGGGGCTCCGGTACAATGAGCAGTTCTTC. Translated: CATSQGLRYNEQFF.

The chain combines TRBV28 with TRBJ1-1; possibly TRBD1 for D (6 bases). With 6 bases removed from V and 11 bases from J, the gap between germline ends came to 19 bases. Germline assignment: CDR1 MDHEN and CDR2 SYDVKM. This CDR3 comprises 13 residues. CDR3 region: CASSSRGPDRAFF. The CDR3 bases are TGTGCCAGCAGCTCCCGTGGACCCGACAGGGCTTTCTTT.

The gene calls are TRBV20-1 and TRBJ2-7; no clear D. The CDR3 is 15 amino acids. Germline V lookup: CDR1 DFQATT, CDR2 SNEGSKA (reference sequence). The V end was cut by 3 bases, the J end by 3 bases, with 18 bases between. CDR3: CSASINIGPDYEQYF. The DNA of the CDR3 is TGCAGTGCTAGTATTAATATAGGACCGGACTACGAGCAGTACTTC.

This CDR3 reads CASSMPRNSNQPQHF. In DNA, the CDR3 is TGTGCCAGTAGTATGCCCAGGAATAGCAATCAGCCCCAGCATTTT. The chain is built from TRBV19 and TRBJ1-5; D is undetermined. The CDR3 spans 15 residues. V was shortened by 3 bases and J by 0 bases, with 9 bases between the two germline ends. Looked up from germline, CDR1 is LNHDA and CDR2 is SQIVND (reference sequence). The full variable domain, its missing parts supplied by reference TRBV19 and TRBJ1-5, is DGGITQSPKYLFRKEGQNVTLSCEQNLNHDAMYWYRQDPGQGLRLIYYSQIVNDFQKGDIAEGYSVSREKKESFPLTVTSAQKNPTAFYLCASSMPRNSNQPQHFGDGTRLSIL.

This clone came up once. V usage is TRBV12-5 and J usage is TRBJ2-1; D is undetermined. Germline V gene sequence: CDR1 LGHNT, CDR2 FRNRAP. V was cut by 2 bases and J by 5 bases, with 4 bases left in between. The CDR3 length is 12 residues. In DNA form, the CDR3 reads TGTGCTAGTGGTTTGACCAACAATGAGCAGTTCTTC. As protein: CASGLTNNEQFF. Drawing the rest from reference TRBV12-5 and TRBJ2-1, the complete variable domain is DARVTQTPRHKVTEMGQEVTMRCQPILGHNTVFWYRQTMMQGLELLAYFRNRAPLDDSGMPKDRFSAEMPDATLATLKIQPSEPRDSAVYFCASGLTNNEQFFGPGTRLTVL.

CDR3 region: CASSQDRQFSYGYTF. The CDR3 DNA follows: TGTGCCAGCAGCCAAGATAGGCAGTTCAGCTATGGCTACACCTTC. V gene TRBV14 combines with J gene TRBJ1-2; unclear D gene. The V end lost 0 bases, the J end lost 4 bases, and 12 bases lay between the germline ends. This CDR3 comprises 15 residues. Germline loops: CDR1 SGHDN, CDR2 FVKESK.

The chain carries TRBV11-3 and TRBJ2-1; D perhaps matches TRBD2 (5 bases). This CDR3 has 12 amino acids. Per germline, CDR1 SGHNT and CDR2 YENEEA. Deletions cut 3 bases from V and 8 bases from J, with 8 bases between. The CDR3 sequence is CASSLTGDEQFF. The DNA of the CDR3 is TGTGCCAGCAGCTTGACCGGGGATGAGCAGTTCTTC.

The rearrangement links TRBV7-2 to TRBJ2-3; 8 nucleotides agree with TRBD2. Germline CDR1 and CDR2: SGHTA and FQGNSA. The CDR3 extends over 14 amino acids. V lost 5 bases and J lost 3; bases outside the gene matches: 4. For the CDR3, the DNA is TGTGCCAGCAGCGTAGTAGCGGGAACAGATACGCAGTATTTT. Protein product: CASSVVAGTDTQYF.

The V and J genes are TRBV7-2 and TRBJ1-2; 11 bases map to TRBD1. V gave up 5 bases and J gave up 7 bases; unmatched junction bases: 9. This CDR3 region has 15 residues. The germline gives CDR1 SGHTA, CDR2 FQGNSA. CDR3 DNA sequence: TGTGCCAGCAGCATGGACAGGGGGCAATCTCGTGGCTACACCTTC. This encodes CASSMDRGQSRGYTF.

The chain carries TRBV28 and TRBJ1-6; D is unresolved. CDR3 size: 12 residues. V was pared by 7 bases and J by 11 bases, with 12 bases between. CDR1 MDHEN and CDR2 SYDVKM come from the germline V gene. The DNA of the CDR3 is TGTGCCAGCACCGGTCAGGTGACACCCCTCCACTTT. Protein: CASTGQVTPLHF.

The chain's CDR3 is CASSYLGDREQFF. The CDR3 nucleotides read TGTGCCAGCAGTTATTTGGGGGACAGGGAGCAGTTCTTC. The V and J genes are TRBV27 and TRBJ2-1; 8 nucleotides match TRBD1. Trimming took 4 bases from V and 10 from J; bases not matched to a gene: 6. The CDR3 runs 13 residues. The germline CDR1 and CDR2 sequences are MNHEY and SMNVEV (reference sequence).

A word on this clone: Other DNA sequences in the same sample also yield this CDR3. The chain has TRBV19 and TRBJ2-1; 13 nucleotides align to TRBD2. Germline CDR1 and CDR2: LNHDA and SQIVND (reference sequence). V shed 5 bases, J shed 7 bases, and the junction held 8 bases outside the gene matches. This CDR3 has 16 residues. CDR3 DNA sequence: TGTGCCAGTAGTCGAACTAGCGGGAGGGCCTCAAATGAGCAGTTCTTC. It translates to CASSRTSGRASNEQFF.

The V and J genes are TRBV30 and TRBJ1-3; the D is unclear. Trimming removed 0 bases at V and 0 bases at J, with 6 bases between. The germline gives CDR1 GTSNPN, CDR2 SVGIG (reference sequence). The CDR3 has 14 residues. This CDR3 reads CAWSVKGSGNTIYF. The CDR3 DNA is TGTGCCTGGAGTGTAAAGGGCTCTGGAAACACCATATATTTT.